This passage covers 25 T cell receptor beta chains from one sample sequenced in a study of blood T cell repertoires in COVID-19. Profiling relied on immunoSEQ multiplex PCR, and the TCRdb table lists in-frame clones only, not all of them. The sample contains roughly 250,000 clones, 87% of which appear only once. What was sequenced was peripheral blood. These receptors all come from a man in his 60s who had recovered from COVID-19.

This chain links TRBV6-5 with TRBJ2-5; tentatively, D is TRBD1 (6 bases). Looked up from germline, CDR1 is MNHEY and CDR2 is SVGAGI. V lost 6 bases to trimming and J lost 5 bases, with 13 bases between them. This CDR3 is 13 amino acids long. CDR3 bases: TGTGCCAGCAGGAGAGGGGGTTCGGAGACCCAGTACTTC. This translates into CASRRGGSETQYF.

The chain is built from TRBV6-1 and TRBJ1-5; unclear D gene. V lost 2 bases and J lost 7, with 12 bases in between. The CDR3 contains 14 residues. The germline V gene encodes CDR1 MNHNS and CDR2 SASEGT. Here the CDR3 reads CASSELSRGQPQHF. CDR3 nucleotides: TGTGCCAGCAGTGAATTGTCTCGGGGACAGCCCCAGCATTTT.

The gene calls are TRBV6-5 and TRBJ2-2; D is possibly TRBD2 (5 bases). This CDR3 is 15 amino acids long. Deletions cut 2 bases from V and 6 bases from J, with 13 bases between. Germline lookup yields CDR1 MNHEY and CDR2 SVGAGI. DNA of the CDR3: TGTGCCAGCAGTTACGGTTGGGGTAGCGCCGGGGAGCTGTTTTTT. This gives the protein CASSYGWGSAGELFF.

This chain joins TRBV2 and TRBJ1-5; D ambiguous. Germline CDR1 SNHLY, CDR2 FYNNEI. The germline V and J ends were trimmed by 3 bases and 5 bases, with 8 bases remaining between them. The CDR3 spans 13 residues. Here the CDR3 DNA reads TGTGCCAGCAGTGACAGGCGATATCAGCCCCAGCATTTT. Its translation is CASSDRRYQPQHF. Full variable domain (outside the CDR3, taken from reference TRBV2 and TRBJ1-5): EPEVTQTPSHQVTQMGQEVILRCVPISNHLYFYWYRQILGQKVEFLVSFYNNEISEKSEIFDDQFSVERPDGSNFTLKIRSTKLEDSAMYFCASSDRRYQPQHFGDGTRLSIL.

The J gene is TRBJ1-6, the V gene TRBV6-6, with 7 bases aligning to TRBD1. The germline gives CDR1 MNHNY, CDR2 SVGAGI (reference sequence). This CDR3 contains 14 residues. V gave up 5 bases and J gave up 8 bases; unmatched junction bases: 6. The CDR3 DNA follows: TGTGCCAGCAGTCGACAGGGTAGGGATTCACCCCTCCACTTT. It translates to CASSRQGRDSPLHF.

The chain has TRBV5-8 and TRBJ2-5, with 9 nucleotides matching TRBD1. From germline, CDR1 is SGHTS and CDR2 YDEGEE. J lost 3 bases, V lost 4 bases, and 13 bases had no gene match. This CDR3 has 17 residues. The CDR3 sequence is CASSATQQGAREETQYF. The CDR3 region has the DNA TGTGCCAGCAGCGCGACGCAACAGGGGGCAAGGGAAGAGACCCAGTACTTC.

V and J are TRBV5-1 and TRBJ2-5, with 10 bases that match TRBD1. The CDR3 has 16 amino acids. Per germline, CDR1 SGHRS and CDR2 YFSETQ. J gave up 2 bases and V 0 bases, and 4 bases lay outside the gene matches. The CDR3 sequence is CASSLGSGQGQETQYF. CDR3 nucleotides: TGCGCCAGCAGCTTGGGCTCGGGACAGGGGCAAGAGACCCAGTACTTC.

The genes are TRBV18 and TRBJ1-1; 10 bases align to TRBD1. This CDR3 has 16 residues. Trimming cost V 4 bases and J 4 bases; bases outside gene matches: 9. Germline CDR1 KGHSH, CDR2 LQKENI. The DNA of the CDR3 is TGTGCCAGCTCACTCCCGCTGGGGACAGGGGTCACTGAAGCTTTCTTT. It yields the protein CASSLPLGTGVTEAFF.

V is TRBV3-1 (or the pseudogene TRBV3-2) and J is TRBJ2-3; 8 bases map to TRBD2. The ends lost 3 bases at V and 1 base at J; junction bases unmatched: 9. Germline CDR1 LGHDT, CDR2 YNNKEL (reference sequence). This CDR3 comprises 17 residues. CDR3 DNA sequence: TGTGCCAGCAGCCAGGGCGGCGGGGGGCTCCGCACAGATACGCAGTATTTT. It specifies CASSQGGGGLRTDTQYF.

The V and J genes are TRBV4-1 and TRBJ1-2; tentative D call: TRBD1 (6 bases). The V end was cut by 0 bases, the J end by 7 bases, with 15 bases between. CDR1 is MGHRA and CDR2 is YSYEKL in the germline V gene. This CDR3 is 15 amino acids long. The CDR3 loop reads CASSQDQQGMGGYTF. DNA for the CDR3: TGCGCCAGCAGCCAAGATCAACAGGGTATGGGTGGCTACACCTTC.

J is TRBJ1-1 and V is TRBV7-6; D possibly corresponds to TRBD1 (5 bases). The CDR3 is 14 residues long. CDR1 is SGHVS, CDR2 FNYEAQ, per germline. V lost 6 bases and J lost 6, with 17 bases in between. The CDR3 here is CASSLGGEVAEAFF. The CDR3 DNA sequence: TGTGCCAGCAGTTTGGGGGGGGAGGTCGCTGAAGCTTTCTTT.

The chain combines TRBV5-1 with TRBJ2-2, with TRBD1 as a possible D gene (5 bases). Trimming removed 8 bases from V and 7 bases from J, with 21 bases in between. Germline V gene data show CDR1 as SGHRS and CDR2 as YFSETQ. The CDR3 runs to 15 residues. CDR3 in DNA: TGCGCCAGTAGGCCGTTAGGGGCGACGGTCGGGGAGCTGTTTTTT. This translates into CASRPLGATVGELFF.

CDR3 loop: CASSLTDRGYSPLHF. The CDR3 DNA is TGCGCCAGCAGCCTAACGGACAGGGGATATTCACCCCTCCACTTT. The chain couples TRBV5-1 to TRBJ1-6; 9 bases match TRBD1. V shed 4 bases, J shed 8 bases, and the junction held 7 bases outside the gene matches. CDR1 is SGHRS and CDR2 is YFSETQ in the germline V gene. This CDR3 comprises 15 residues.

This chain joins TRBV5-1 and TRBJ2-5; tentative D call: TRBD2 (6 bases). V was clipped by 6 bases and J by 1 base, with 10 bases between them. Looked up from germline, CDR1 is SGHRS and CDR2 is YFSETQ. The CDR3 sequence is 13 residues long. CDR3 coding DNA: TGCGCCAGCAACCCGGGACTCCAAGAGACCCAGTACTTC. It yields the protein CASNPGLQETQYF.

The chain carries TRBV5-4 and TRBJ2-2; 7 nucleotides agree with TRBD2. The CDR3 length is 16 residues. V lost 2 bases, J lost 4 bases, and 8 bases stayed unmatched. Germline V gene data show CDR1 as SGHNT and CDR2 as YYREEE (reference sequence). The CDR3 sequence is CASSLAGRRSTGELFF. CDR3 in DNA: TGTGCCAGCAGCTTAGCGGGGCGCAGGAGCACCGGGGAGCTGTTTTTT.

This chain links TRBV21-1 with TRBJ2-2; TRBD1 is taken as the D call from the table, unchecked against the DNA. TRBV21-1 is a pseudogene. The CDR3 extends over 16 amino acids. CDR3 residues: CASSKAGQGNTGELFF. In DNA, the CDR3 is TGTGCCAGCAGCAAAGCGGGACAGGGGAATACCGGGGAGCTGTTTTTT.

In regard to this clone: Other nucleotide sequences from this sample produce the same CDR3. This chain uses TRBV9 with TRBJ2-3; 13 bases agree with TRBD2. CDR3 size: 16 residues. Trimming removed 0 bases from V and 3 bases from J; junction bases left unmatched: 1. Looked up from germline, CDR1 is SGDLS and CDR2 is YYNGEE. CDR3 nucleotides: TGTGCCAGCAGCGTAGGACTAGCGGGGGGAACAGATACGCAGTATTTT. Its translation: CASSVGLAGGTDTQYF.

This chain uses TRBV5-1 with TRBJ2-7, with 9 positions matching TRBD1. Losses at the gene ends were 3 bases for V and 6 bases for J; bases not matched to a gene: 4. Germline loops: CDR1 SGHRS, CDR2 YFSETQ. The CDR3 has 13 amino acids. CDR3 in amino acids: CASSSGQGGEQYV. The CDR3 coding sequence is TGCGCCAGCAGCTCGGGACAGGGTGGCGAGCAGTACGTC.

This clone was seen once. V gene TRBV19 combines with J gene TRBJ1-6, with D possibly matching TRBD1 (5 bases). Deletions cut 5 bases from V and 13 bases from J, with 30 bases between. This CDR3 has 18 amino acids. Germline loops: CDR1 LNHDA, CDR2 SQIVND (reference sequence). The CDR3, as DNA: TGTGCCAGTAGTTTGGGGGGATGGAGCGCTACGCGATACACCCCCCTCCACTTT. This gives the protein CASSLGGWSATRYTPLHF.

This clone was seen a handful of times. The rearrangement uses TRBV28 and TRBJ2-1; 12 bases match TRBD2. V shed 6 bases, J shed 9 bases, and the junction held 6 bases outside the gene matches. This CDR3 spans 14 amino acids. The germline gives CDR1 MDHEN, CDR2 SYDVKM. CDR3: CASSLAGGRFEQFF. In DNA form, the CDR3 reads TGTGCCAGCAGCCTAGCGGGGGGGCGTTTTGAGCAGTTCTTC.

The table lists this clone with a few counts. This chain joins TRBV10-3 and TRBJ2-3; 9 bases are shared with TRBD1. Losses at the gene ends were 0 bases for V and 1 base for J; bases not matched to a gene: 11. The CDR3 is made up of 19 amino acids. Germline-derived CDR1 and CDR2 are ENHRY and SYGVKD. This CDR3 reads CAISESGIVRTGGTDTQYF. CDR3 nucleotides: TGTGCCATCAGTGAGTCGGGGATTGTAAGGACAGGGGGCACAGATACGCAGTATTTT.

The chain carries TRBV2 and TRBJ1-1; 7 bases match TRBD1. From germline, CDR1 is SNHLY and CDR2 FYNNEI. This CDR3 contains 12 residues. Germline trimming cut 3 bases from V and 10 bases from J; bases unmatched to any gene: 5. CDR3 amino acids: CASSDDRVVAFF. The CDR3 region has the DNA TGTGCCAGCAGTGACGACAGGGTGGTAGCTTTCTTT. Filled out from reference TRBV2 and TRBJ1-1, the complete variable domain reads EPEVTQTPSHQVTQMGQEVILRCVPISNHLYFYWYRQILGQKVEFLVSFYNNEISEKSEIFDDQFSVERPDGSNFTLKIRSTKLEDSAMYFCASSDDRVVAFFGQGTRLTVV.

The V and J genes are TRBV10-1 and TRBJ2-1, with 11 bases matching TRBD2. The CDR3 is 16 residues long. The ends lost 0 bases at V and 4 bases at J; junction bases unmatched: 2. CDR1 is WNHNN, CDR2 SYGVQD, per germline (reference sequence). The CDR3 DNA is TGCGCCAGCAGTGAGTCCCTAGCGGGGGGATACAATGAGCAGTTCTTC. Residues: CASSESLAGGYNEQFF.

This chain uses TRBV3-1 (or the pseudogene TRBV3-2) with TRBJ1-4; perhaps TRBD1 as D (6 bases). The CDR3 spans 15 residues. The ends were cut back, 0 bases at V and 6 bases at J, with 11 bases in the middle. CDR1 is LGHDT, CDR2 YNNKEL, per germline (reference sequence). The CDR3 reads CASSQEGQFYEKLFF. Written as DNA, the CDR3 is TGTGCCAGCAGCCAAGAAGGACAGTTTTATGAAAAACTGTTTTTT.

The J gene is TRBJ2-1, the V gene TRBV19; 10 nucleotides agree with TRBD1. Trimming cost V 8 bases and J 7 bases; bases outside gene matches: 5. The germline V gene encodes CDR1 LNHDA and CDR2 SQIVND (reference sequence). The CDR3 is made up of 13 amino acids. The chain's CDR3 is CASRQGALNEQFF. The DNA for the CDR3 is TGTGCCAGTCGACAGGGGGCCCTGAATGAGCAGTTCTTC.